The clone carrying this T cell receptor (beta chain) was seen more than once but under ten times. Its antigen is currently unknown. CDR3 size: 14 residues. Germline-derived CDR1 and CDR2 are SGHTA and FQGNSA. The V and J ends lost 0 bases and 4 bases respectively, with 7 bases between them. The data stem from a study of T cell responses to AZD1222 COVID-19 vaccine. Using immunoSEQ multiplex PCR, the repertoire was profiled, and TCRdb retains in-frame clones only, with some absent. The data contain fewer than 200,000 clones, around 90% of them seen just once; the ten biggest clones take up 6.1%. Study-wide results and limits: White British donors predominated, females outnumbered males, and clonal diversity was possibly underestimated. Baseline serostatus was positive in only six AZD1222 recipients.

The J gene is TRBJ1-5, the V gene TRBV7-2; no clear D. The sequencing here drew on peripheral blood, taken on day 0 of AZD1222 vaccination. The sequence was obtained from an adult in good health. CDR3 residues: CASSLASDNQPQHF. DNA for the CDR3: TGTGCCAGCAGCTTAGCGTCCGATAATCAGCCCCAGCATTTT.